This T cell receptor beta chain was documented in a study of blood T cell repertoires in COVID-19 (dated by TCRdb to 2018 to 2020). For context, the study as a whole: The collaborator samples originated in the United States, Italy and Spain and spanned the acute and convalescent phases of COVID-19. Samples were obtained from the ongoing ImmuneRACE study (first 160 participants) and from 1,000 to 1,500 subjects provided by 6 global collaborators. Subjects who had been exposed to COVID-19, were actively infected with it, or had recovered from it provided the deeply sampled blood TCRbeta repertoires that made up the dataset. The material from the prospective study consisted of cDNA or gDNA derived from T cells, B-cell-depleted T cells, or PBMCs. The repertoires were released in a freely available public database intended as a resource for research on the immune response to SARS-CoV-2. Where available, HLA class I and class II types were taken from metadata supplied by the sample provider and were not determined by assay-based typing. Nearly every sample came with metadata listing a de-identified subject ID, COVID-19 status, age in years and sex.

Its CDR3 holds 17 amino acids, cysteine through phenylalanine. The only DNA kept is the CDR3, 51 bases in frame from the first base. Based on the germline V gene, the CDR1 and CDR2 sequences are SGHRS and YFSETQ. The germline V and J ends show losses of 2 bases and 0 bases respectively, and no gene match explains 5 bases of the junction. Points the paper makes about the study in general: How much clinical and demographic metadata was included differed by source and by participant, and the metadata was provided uncurated.

Whole blood was collected in K2EDTA tubes by collaborating institutions according to the institutions' own protocols. Collaborator samples were shipped for TCRbeta analysis as frozen whole blood, isolated PBMCs, or DNA extracted from either sample type. TCRbeta CDR3 regions were amplified from genomic DNA by means of the immunoSEQ Assay, a bias-controlled multiplex PCR. The source study handled its data this way. Within the assay, amplification of reference gene primers was used to estimate how many nucleated cells each sample contained. Sequence reads were collapsed and filtered to measure the absolute abundance of every unique TCRbeta CDR3 rearrangement. Productive Simpson clonality was computed per sample as the square root of Simpson's diversity index over productive rearrangements. The table comes from immuneACCESS by way of TCRdb, which keeps in-frame sequences with V and J called. Part of the clones is missing from these tables; in studies checked, under half for an unresolved V gene and the rest for unknown reasons. Clone size and V and J calls were adopted from that table, with D and trimming inferred from the DNA. The sample table contains some 31,000 clones; only one count was recorded for under 85% of them. Roughly 8% of the sample comes from the top ten.

A word on this clone: The antigen this receptor binds is unknown. One base away there is no much larger clone; base qualities are not given.

The TCR comes from a woman aged 65 to 85 with active or convalescent COVID-19. The material sequenced was peripheral blood. The chain is encoded by TRBV5-1 joined to TRBJ1-3; TRBD1 fits 10 bases in the junction. Read as DNA, the sequence is TGCGCCAGCAGCTTACAGGGACAGGGGAGCTCTGGAAACACCATATATTTT. The translation is CASSLQGQGSSGNTIYF.